These T cell receptor beta chains were read from a single sample in a study of OX40 agonist ivuxolimab in advanced cancers. Clones were sequenced by immunoSEQ multiplex PCR, and TCRdb holds only the in-frame ones, with some missing. The sample holds some 100,000 clones, 85% to 90% seen once. The material was CD4+ or CD8+ T cells sorted from blood, obtained in a trial of the OX40 agonist ivuxolimab. Source of these receptors: an adult with an advanced solid tumor such as melanoma, head and neck, liver or kidney cancer. The CDR3 runs from the conserved cysteine through the conserved F or W. D genes are given only for firm matches. A clone size is listed for some rows: how often the clone was seen (once, few, many), or a class if it is expanded.

D: TRBD2
size: few
V: TRBV11-2
J: TRBJ2-1
CDR3: CASRRGNWNEQFF
DNA: TGTGCCAGCAGGCGGGGGAATTGGAATGAGCAGTTCTTC

D: -
size: -
V: TRBV28
J: TRBJ2-7
CDR3: CASSLSAGSRTYEQYF
DNA: TGTGCCAGCAGTTTAAGCGCAGGGTCTCGTACCTACGAGCAGTACTTC

D: TRBD1
size: few
V: TRBV7-9
J: TRBJ1-1
CDR3: CASSRLQGTEAFF
DNA: TGTGCCAGCAGCCGGTTACAGGGGACTGAAGCTTTCTTT

D: TRBD1
size: -
V: TRBV7-8
J: TRBJ1-5
CDR3: CASSRQGIQPQHF
DNA: TGTGCCAGCAGCAGACAGGGTATACAGCCCCAGCATTTT

D: -
size: -
V: TRBV29-1
J: TRBJ1-1
CDR3: CSVKALDTEAFF
DNA: TGCAGCGTTAAAGCTCTAGACACTGAAGCTTTCTTT

D: -
size: -
V: TRBV28
J: TRBJ1-1
CDR3: CASSFGGEGMIAEAFF
DNA: TGTGCCAGCAGTTTCGGAGGGGAGGGAATGATTGCTGAAGCTTTCTTT

D: -
size: -
V: TRBV28
J: TRBJ1-2
CDR3: CASSSQGSGYTF
DNA: TGTGCCAGCAGTTCTCAGGGGTCTGGCTACACCTTC

D: -
size: -
V: TRBV13
J: TRBJ2-2
CDR3: CASSRVRGNTGELFF
DNA: TGTGCCAGCTCCAGGGTGCGAGGGAACACCGGGGAGCTGTTTTTT

D: TRBD1
size: -
V: TRBV28
J: TRBJ2-3
CDR3: CASSSLGQGTDTQYF
DNA: TGTGCCAGCAGTTCCCTGGGACAGGGCACAGATACGCAGTATTTT

D: TRBD1
size: -
V: TRBV13
J: TRBJ2-3
CDR3: CASRRGQGEDTQYF
DNA: TGTGCCAGCAGGCGGGGACAGGGGGAAGATACGCAGTATTTT

D: -
size: -
V: TRBV7-9
J: TRBJ2-3
CDR3: CASGGRAGTSTDTQYF
DNA: TGTGCCAGCGGAGGCAGGGCCGGAACTAGCACAGATACGCAGTATTTT